These T cell receptor beta chains were read from a single sample in a study of cytomegalovirus exposure and HLA in healthy donors. Using immunoSEQ multiplex PCR, the repertoire was profiled, and TCRdb retains in-frame clones only, with some absent. The top ten clones hold 1.5% to 2% of a sample with over 65,000 clones, 94% of them seen once. Sequencing used PBMCs. Receptor source: a woman aged 18-29 years in good health and CMV-seropositive. Both conserved end residues are part of each CDR3.

CDR3aa,v_gene,len
CSVGGGGMEAFF,TRBV29-1,12
CASTSPSREGTYGYTF,TRBV27,16
CASSYSLARIDTQYF,TRBV6-5,15
CASSQDISGGPGEQFF,TRBV4-3,16
CASSHSVLLTVRDGYTF,TRBV4-1,17
CASSPLAGGGAEQFF,TRBV5-1,15
CASSTLTGYIGYTF,TRBV5-6,14
CASSTTGPISETQYF,TRBV19,15
CSVVRDRGQVAGYTF,TRBV29-1,15
CASSQDLTRGQTQYF,TRBV4-1,15
CASCRETAGAGTDTQYF,TRBV2,17
CASSLEGAGRHSYEQYF,TRBV11-2,17
CASSFQGTYGYTF,TRBV5-6,13
CASSEAQRPRLYGYTF,TRBV6-1,16
CASSLSPGTASYEQYF,TRBV9,16
CASSPRRSSYGYTF,TRBV10-2,14
CASSLGGTGAYEQYF,TRBV27,15
CASSSFSGSTDTQYF,TRBV5-1,15
CATSFEANTEAFF,TRBV6-4,13
CASSLGTGGYEQYF,TRBV5-5,14
CASSRTGTSGYYNEQFF,TRBV11-2,17
CASSDRGYEQYF,TRBV9,12
CASSPAGLAGSYEQYF,TRBV27,16
CASSPATGWVMNTEAFF,TRBV5-8,17
CASSEAGGNYGYTF,TRBV2,14
CASRSGGLETQYF,TRBV7-8,13
CASSYSATGFNEQFF,TRBV6-5,15
CASSTWGRGTVSYEQYF,TRBV19,17
CASSLSGLGWTEAFF,TRBV5-1,15
CASSPSGHEQYF,TRBV7-9,12
CASSPGDYEKLFF,TRBV27,13
CASSAVPGANVLTF,TRBV2,14
CASSEGQGNTEAFF,TRBV25-1,14
CAWSVRGGASTGELFF,TRBV30,16
CASSYVQGAAEQYF,TRBV6-6,14
CATSRVYGSYEQYF,TRBV15,14
CASSLVGRAEQYF,TRBV27,13
CASSMGQGKDIAEAFF,TRBV19,16
CASSERGGRAYNEQFF,TRBV7-8,16
CASSPRTNTGELFF,TRBV18,14
CASSPPTGGPHNEQFF,TRBV7-8,16
CASSPGLAGLGETQYF,TRBV10-1,16
CASSHLLDSNTEAFF,TRBV4-3,15
CASSLGTGSHEQYF,TRBV7-2,14
CASSQDLGDLLFF,TRBV4-2,13
CASSFRVGQEGAEAFF,TRBV7-2,16
CAWSVQGVEQYF,TRBV30,12
CASSLGGTRTDTQYF,TRBV11-3,15
CSAREQETQYF,TRBV20-1,11
CAWSDRGARLGTEAFF,TRBV30,16
CASSAGLSGETQYF,TRBV2,14
CASRETGTGELFF,TRBV2,13
CASSRRGGGTEAFF,TRBV7-2,14
CASSQDGDTQTSEQYF,TRBV4-3,16
CATSRDGWRAGFSYNEQFF,TRBV15,19
CAYAGGPNHEQYF,TRBV30,13
CASSPPEGTYGYTF,TRBV18,14
CASSVGTSGRNEQFF,TRBV11-1,15
CASSAGDGETQYF,TRBV2,13
CASSLLGQGDNYGYTF,TRBV27,16